This TCR beta chain was retrieved from a study of cytomegalovirus exposure and HLA in healthy donors. Turning to this clone: Its matching antigen is unknown.

V lost 4 bases, J lost 2 bases, and 15 bases lay in between. CDR3 length: 16 residues. CDR1 LGHNA and CDR2 YSLEER come from the germline V gene. It was with 60 Vbeta and 13 Jbeta primers that the PCR ran. Clones were read by immunoSEQ multiplex PCR, and TCRdb kept only the in-frame ones, dropping some. The repertoire holds 35,000 to 45,000 clones, with approximately 55% as singletons. Findings of the study overall: A later analysis reportedly found that, within productive TCRs, an Asian-associated ancestry cluster had fewer N-insertions than the mean observed across the 666 donors. Some TCR beta chains (roughly 160 of them) were listed as cytomegalovirus-associated. Common viral pathogens seemed, in a later analysis, to connect with several of the most significant clusters.

Sequencing input: PBMCs. The V and J genes are TRBV4-3 and TRBJ1-5; no reliable D call. This sequence originates from a human donor in good health. Here the CDR3 DNA reads TGCGCCAGCAGCCGGAGTATTATGGCCCGCAATCAGCCCCAGCATTTT. It encodes CASSRSIMARNQPQHF.